This TCR beta chain comes out of a study of cytomegalovirus exposure and HLA in healthy donors. Overall study results and limits: Most sequenced TCRs were rare (though some public TCRs occurred in many donors). A later analysis appeared to link common viral pathogens to several of the most significant clusters. In a later analysis, CMV-associated beta chains were mostly HLA-associated, it appeared.

Every donor was a healthy person donating bone marrow. Use of 60 Vbeta and 13 Jbeta primers characterized the PCR. Data came from immunoSEQ multiplex PCR; TCRdb stores just in-frame clones and leaves some out. The table includes tens of thousands of clones, more than 60% detected once. For this clone: What it binds is not known.

Trimming removed 7 bases at V and 2 bases at J, with 7 bases between. The CDR3 length is 12 residues. Germline loops: CDR1 MNHNS, CDR2 SASEGT. The chain has TRBV6-1 and TRBJ2-3, with D possibly TRBD2 on 5 matching bases. Sequences were obtained from PBMCs. The receptor was isolated from a man aged 35-49 years in good health and CMV-seronegative. CDR3 in DNA: TGTGCCAGCATCGGGAACACAGATACGCAGTATTTT. Encoded protein: CASIGNTDTQYF.